This TCR beta chain was recovered during a study of blood T cells in healthy people across ages. The donors, aged about 6 to 95, were healthy Caucasians from Russia. The V segment lost 2 bases and the J segment 0 bases; nucleotides outside the gene matches: 8. Germline lookup yields CDR1 SGHAT and CDR2 FQNNGV. The CDR3 sequence is 18 residues long. Alongside a J-beta primer mix, a sample-barcoded 5' primer served in a second PCR lasting about 7 to 12 cycles. A single record per CDR3 protein comes from TCRdb applying MiXCR to the 5' RACE reads. Among 2 million or so distinct CDR3 sequences listed, 49% were seen once.

The sequenced sample was blood. The sequence derives from a woman aged 40 to 50 in good health. The V call is TRBV11-2, the J call TRBJ2-3; TRBD2 aligns across 10 bases. CDR3 nucleotides: TGTGCCAGCAGCTTATTTCCTAGCGGGGGAACTAGCACAGATACGCAGTATTTT. Its protein is CASSLFPSGGTSTDTQYF.